This T cell receptor (beta chain) was recorded in a study of T cell responses to AZD1222 COVID-19 vaccine. The CDR3 covers 15 residues. V was clipped by 4 bases and J by 4 bases; unmatched bases: 5. CDR1 and CDR2 (germline): SNHLY, FYNNEI. Repertoires were generated with immunoSEQ multiplex PCR, while TCRdb's copy carries only in-frame clones and drops some. The sample consists of some 170,000 clones, roughly 90% of them appearing once. Study-wide results and caveats: Spike-specific TCR breadth and depth both grew after two AZD1222 doses. Clonal diversity was possibly underestimated; the donors were predominantly white British and more often female. Sampling captured repertoires only after the peak T cell response.

Details on this clone: Its target is unknown.

The material was peripheral blood, obtained 28 days after the second AZD1222 dose. The sequence was collected from an adult who received the AZD1222 COVID-19 vaccine. This chain uses TRBV2 with TRBJ2-2; the match to TRBD1 covers 8 bases. The CDR3 reads CASSGGRGPTGELFF. The DNA of the CDR3 is TGTGCCAGCAGTGGAGGCAGGGGGCCCACCGGGGAGCTGTTTTTT.